This TCR beta chain was sequenced in a study of blood T cells in healthy people across ages. Primed by a sample-barcoded 5' primer and a J-beta primer mix, a second PCR proceeded for 7 to 11 cycles. TCRdb re-analysed the 5' RACE reads in MiXCR, keeping a single row per CDR3 protein. This sample carries over 950,000 distinct CDR3 sequences, around two fifths of them seen once, and the ten largest clones take roughly 14%. Study-wide results and limits: Higher naive T cell percentage went strongly together with higher TCR beta diversity. It was the long-lived donors that had more naive CD4+ cells and higher diversity than aged donors. Among T cells, TCR beta diversity per million cells dropped roughly linearly as age rose.

The extraction recovered at least 5.5 micrograms of total RNA per sample. This clonotype was recorded a few times. Its antigen is unknown. CDR3 length equals 13 residues. The V gene lost 3 bases and the J gene lost 6 bases, with 11 bases spanning the gap. Sequencing used blood. The sequence came from a man between 18 and 29 years old in good health. The chain links TRBV12-3 or TRBV12-4 to TRBJ1-2; possible D gene TRBD1, 5 bases. CDR3 DNA: TGTGCCAGCAGTTTCGGCAGGGTACATGGCTACACCTTC. Its protein is CASSFGRVHGYTF.